This entry features one T cell receptor beta chain sequence. The data stem from a study of blood T cell repertoires in COVID-19. About the study: The study drew acute and convalescent COVID-19 samples from the United States, Italy and Spain. The cDNA or gDNA used as material had been derived from T cells, B-cell-depleted T cells, or PBMCs.

How the authors handled the data: Amplification of reference gene primers provided the estimated nucleated cell counts. Assay used: immunoSEQ multiplex PCR; TCRdb lists only in-frame clones, some missing. V and J calls and clone size come straight from that table; D and trimming were deduced from the DNA. The sample holds roughly 230,000 clones, more than 70% seen once. CDR1 and CDR2 from the germline V gene are SGHDT and YYEEEE. The CDR3 is 14 residues long. The germline V and J ends were trimmed by 0 bases and 3 bases, with 9 bases remaining between them. V is TRBV5-6 and J is TRBJ1-2; D is uncertain. Specimen: peripheral blood. The receptor was derived from a middle-aged man with active or convalescent COVID-19. CDR3: CASSLGQVHYGYTF. The DNA of the CDR3 is TGTGCCAGCAGCTTGGGTCAGGTTCACTATGGCTACACCTTC.